Listed below are T cell receptor beta chains from one sample, sequenced in a study of blood T cell repertoires in COVID-19. The table came from immunoSEQ multiplex PCR; TCRdb's copy has only in-frame clones and leaves some out. The sample carries under 250,000 clones, about four fifths recorded once. Sequences were obtained from peripheral blood. These receptors were taken from a man aged 45-65 years with active or convalescent COVID-19. Both conserved end residues are part of each CDR3.

TRBV6-2/TRBV6-3,CASSYGQRGVTDTQYF
TRBV11-1,CASSLEATGADYGYTF
TRBV19,CASRPGTSGNTQYF
TRBV6-5,CASSPGGYEQYF
TRBV3-1/TRBV3-2,CASSAPSGGRTDTQYF
TRBV25-1,CASSGGTGGYTF
TRBV4-3,CASSHALDRNTGELFF
TRBV6-6,CASRWETGNQPQHF
TRBV3-1/TRBV3-2,CASSQPRDRGGKLFF
TRBV4-2,CASSQDLDGGSISYEQYF
TRBV6-5,CASRRLSNEKLFF
TRBV6-6,CASSPGQGHTGELFF
TRBV24-1,CATSQAGSNQPQHF
TRBV5-1,CASSLALGSSSYEQYF
TRBV15,CATSRDPGAGNTIYF
TRBV6-6,CASSYSESSYNEQFF